Listed here are 7 T cell receptor beta chains from one sample, sequenced in a study of T cells in women clearing cervical HPV infection. Measured with immunoSEQ multiplex PCR; TCRdb has only the in-frame clones, and not every one. The ten most abundant clones cover 6% of a sample with 20,000 to 25,000 clones. Sample: blood buffy coat. These receptor sequences come from a woman aged 18 to 69 with a cervical HPV16 infection that either progressed to CIN3+ or cleared (not recorded which).

Regarding this clone: The read halts 3 residues ahead of the CDR3 end, with the missing end drawn from the germline J gene. The gene calls are TRBV7-2 and TRBJ1-2; D is perhaps TRBD1 (5 bases). Germline-derived CDR1 and CDR2 are SGHTA and FQGNSA. The CDR3 spans 15 residues. The DNA read from the CDR3 is TGTGCCAGCAGCTCCAGACTAGCGGACACAGATACC. Translation: CASSSRLADTDT. The whole CDR3 reads CASSSRLADTDTYTF.

As for this clone: With the read ending 3 residues before the CDR3 end, the germline J gene is used to fill in that end. The rearrangement uses TRBV2 and TRBJ1-1; 9 nucleotides align to TRBD1. This CDR3 is 18 amino acids long. After removal of 6 bases from V and 0 bases from J, the junction contained 14 bases not matched to a gene. The germline gives CDR1 SNHLY, CDR2 FYNNEI. The CDR3 here is CASSDLPGQGIMNTEAFF. CDR3 bases read: TGTGCCAGCAGCGATCTCCCGGGACAGGGTATCATGAACACTGAA.

Of note for this clone: The read comes to an end 3 residues before the CDR3 does, leaving the germline J gene to fill in the end. The chain couples TRBV5-1 to TRBJ2-7; D perhaps matches TRBD1 (5 bases). V lost 4 bases and J 2 bases, leaving 22 bases between the germline ends. This CDR3 is built from 17 residues. Germline CDR1 and CDR2: SGHRS and YFSETQ. CDR3 amino acids: CASSPEPGAGQAYEQYF. The sequenced CDR3 bases are TGCGCCAGCAGCCCAGAACCGGGCGCCGGACAAGCCTACGAG.

About this clone itself: The read comes to an end 3 residues before the CDR3 does, leaving the germline J gene to fill in the end. The V and J genes are TRBV4-2 and TRBJ2-1; the match to TRBD1 covers 10 bases. The germline V gene encodes CDR1 LGHNA and CDR2 YNFKEQ. This CDR3 contains 17 residues. V trimming: 4 bases; J trimming: 4 bases; junction bases outside the gene matches: 10. Here the CDR3 reads CASSPPGGTGVYNEQFF. Partial CDR3 DNA: TGTGCCAGCAGCCCCCCAGGTGGGACAGGGGTTTACAATGAG.

As concerns this clone: Coverage ceases 3 residues before the CDR3 finishes, and the germline J gene fills in the end. This chain links TRBV20-1 with TRBJ2-3; 10 nucleotides match TRBD2. CDR3 size: 14 residues. The junction had 7 bases not matched to a gene; V was cut back by 6 bases and J by 4 bases. Germline V gene lookup returns CDR1 DFQATT and CDR2 SNEGSKA (reference sequence). CDR3 DNA, as far as it was read: TGCAGTGCCTGGGGTCTAGCGGGAGCAGATACG. This gives the protein CSAWGLAGADT. The entire CDR3 reads CSAWGLAGADTQYF.

Comment on this clone: The observed sequence ends 3 residues before the CDR3 terminus, with the missing tail filled in from the germline J gene. This chain uses TRBV29-1 with TRBJ2-1, with TRBD2 matching over 11 bases. Per the germline V gene, CDR1 is SQVTM and CDR2 is ANQGSEA. The CDR3 contains 15 residues. Unmatched junction bases numbered 12, after V lost 6 bases and J lost 8 bases. The CDR3 is CSVVFGSGRADEQFF. CDR3 DNA (partial): TGCAGCGTGGTGTTCGGTAGCGGGAGGGCCGATGAG.

As concerns this clone: With the read ending 3 residues before the CDR3 end, the germline J gene is used to fill in that end. V and J are TRBV28 and TRBJ2-3, with 7 bases fitting TRBD2. CDR3 length: 16 amino acids. V shed 5 bases, J shed 5 bases, and the junction held 13 bases outside the gene matches. In germline, CDR1 is MDHEN, CDR2 SYDVKM. CDR3 region: CASSTYSAGKRDTQYF. Incomplete CDR3 DNA: TGTGCCAGCAGTACCTACTCAGCGGGAAAAAGAGATACG.